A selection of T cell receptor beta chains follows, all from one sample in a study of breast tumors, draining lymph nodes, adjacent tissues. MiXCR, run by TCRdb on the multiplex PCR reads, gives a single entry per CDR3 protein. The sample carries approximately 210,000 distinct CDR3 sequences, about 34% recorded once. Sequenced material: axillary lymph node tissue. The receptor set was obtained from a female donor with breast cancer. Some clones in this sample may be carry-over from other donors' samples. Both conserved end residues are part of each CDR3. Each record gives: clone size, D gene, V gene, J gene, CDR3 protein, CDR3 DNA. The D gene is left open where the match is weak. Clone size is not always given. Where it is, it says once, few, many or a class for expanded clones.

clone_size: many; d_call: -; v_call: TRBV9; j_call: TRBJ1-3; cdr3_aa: CASSVVGGSNGNTIYF; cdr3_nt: TGTGCCAGCAGCGTAGTTGGGGGGAGTAATGGAAACACCATATATTTT
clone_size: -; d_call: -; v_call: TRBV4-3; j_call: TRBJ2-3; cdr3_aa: CASSQGLINEQYF; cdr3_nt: TGCGCCAGCAGCCAAGGACTGATCAATGAGCAGTATTTT
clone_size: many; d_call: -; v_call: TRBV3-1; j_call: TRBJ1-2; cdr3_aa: CASSQVRRAENYGYTF; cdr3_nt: TGTGCCAGCAGCCAAGTTCGAAGGGCCGAAAACTATGGCTACACCTTC
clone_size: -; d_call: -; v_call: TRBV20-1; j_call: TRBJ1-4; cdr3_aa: CSARDRGPGEKLFF; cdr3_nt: TGCAGTGCTAGAGACAGGGGACCAGGTGAAAAACTGTTTTTT
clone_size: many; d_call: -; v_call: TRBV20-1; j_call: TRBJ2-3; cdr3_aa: CSARIYPGHQTISTDTQYF; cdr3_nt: TGCAGTGCTAGGATCTACCCGGGACACCAAACGATTAGCACAGATACGCAGTATTTT
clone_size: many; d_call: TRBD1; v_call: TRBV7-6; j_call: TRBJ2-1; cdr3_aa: CASSLGLTGTGEDEQFF; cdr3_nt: TGTGCCAGCAGCTTAGGACTGACAGGGACAGGGGAAGATGAGCAGTTCTTC
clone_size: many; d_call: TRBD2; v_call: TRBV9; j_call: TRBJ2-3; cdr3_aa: CASSPRTSGGDTQYF; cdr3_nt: TGTGCCAGCAGCCCCAGGACTAGCGGTGGAGATACGCAGTATTTT
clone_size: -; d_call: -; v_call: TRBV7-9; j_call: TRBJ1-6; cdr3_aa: CASSFANSPLHF; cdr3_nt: TGTGCCAGCAGCTTCGCGAATTCACCCCTCCACTTT
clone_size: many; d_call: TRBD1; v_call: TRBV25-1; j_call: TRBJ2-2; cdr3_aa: CASSELGQGNTGELFF; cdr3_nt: TGTGCCAGCAGTGAATTGGGACAGGGAAACACCGGGGAGCTGTTTTTT
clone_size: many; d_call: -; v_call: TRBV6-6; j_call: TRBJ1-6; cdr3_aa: CASSLQVENSPLHF; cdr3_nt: TGTGCCAGCAGCTTACAGGTAGAAAATTCACCCCTCCACTTT
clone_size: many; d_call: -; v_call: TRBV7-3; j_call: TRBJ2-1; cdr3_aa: CASSLTDEQFF; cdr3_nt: TGTGCCAGCAGCTTAACCGATGAGCAGTTCTTC
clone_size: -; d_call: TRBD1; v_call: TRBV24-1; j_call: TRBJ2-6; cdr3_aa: CATADRVWSGANVLTF; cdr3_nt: TGTGCCACCGCCGACAGGGTTTGGTCTGGGGCCAACGTCCTGACTTTC
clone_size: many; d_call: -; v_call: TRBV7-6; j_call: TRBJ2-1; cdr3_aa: CASSAAGSSYNEQFF; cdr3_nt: TGTGCCAGCAGCGCTGCAGGGAGCTCCTACAATGAGCAGTTCTTC
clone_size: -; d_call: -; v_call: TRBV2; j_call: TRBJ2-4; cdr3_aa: CASSEAQRAKNIQYF; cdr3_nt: TGTGCCAGCAGTGAAGCGCAAAGAGCCAAAAACATTCAGTACTTC
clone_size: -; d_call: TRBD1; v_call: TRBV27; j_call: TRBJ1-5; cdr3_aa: CASRINTGGSQPQHF; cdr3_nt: TGTGCCAGCAGAATAAATACAGGGGGCAGTCAGCCCCAGCATTTT
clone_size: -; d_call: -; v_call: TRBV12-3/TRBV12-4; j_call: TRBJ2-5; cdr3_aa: CASSCTSQETQYF; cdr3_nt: TGTGCCAGCAGTTGCACCAGCCAAGAGACCCAGTACTTC
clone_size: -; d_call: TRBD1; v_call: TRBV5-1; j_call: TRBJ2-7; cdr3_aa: CASSLTGDRVRNEQYF; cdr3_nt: TGCGCCAGCAGCTTGACAGGGGACAGGGTTCGGAACGAGCAGTACTTC
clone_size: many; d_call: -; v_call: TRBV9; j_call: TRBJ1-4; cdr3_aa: CASSLHREVREKLFF; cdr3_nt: TGTGCCAGCAGCCTCCACAGGGAGGTACGCGAAAAACTGTTTTTT
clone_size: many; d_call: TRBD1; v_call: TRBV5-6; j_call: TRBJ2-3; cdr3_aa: CASSLALTGLSTDTQYF; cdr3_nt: TGTGCCAGCAGCTTGGCACTGACAGGGTTGAGCACAGATACGCAGTATTTT
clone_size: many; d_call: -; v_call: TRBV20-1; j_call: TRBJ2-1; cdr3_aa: CSARSDYLTANEQFF; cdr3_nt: TGCAGTGCTAGATCGGACTACCTGACGGCCAATGAGCAGTTCTTC
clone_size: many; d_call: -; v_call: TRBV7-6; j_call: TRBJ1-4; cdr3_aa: CASSPLGGLATNEKLFF; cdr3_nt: TGTGCCAGCAGCCCTTTAGGAGGGCTAGCAACTAATGAAAAACTGTTTTTT
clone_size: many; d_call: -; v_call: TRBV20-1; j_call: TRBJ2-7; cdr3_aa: CSAGRGPGSSSYEQYF; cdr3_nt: TGCAGTGCTGGGCGGGGCCCGGGGTCCAGCTCCTACGAGCAGTACTTC
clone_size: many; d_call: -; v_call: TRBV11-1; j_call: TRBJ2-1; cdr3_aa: CASSLQPGDGEQFF; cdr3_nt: TGTGCCAGCAGCCTTCAACCCGGGGATGGTGAGCAGTTCTTC
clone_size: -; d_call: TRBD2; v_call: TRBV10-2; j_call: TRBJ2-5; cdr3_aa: CASSDPGDYTQYF; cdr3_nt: TGCGCCAGCAGTGACCCTGGGGACTATACCCAGTACTTC
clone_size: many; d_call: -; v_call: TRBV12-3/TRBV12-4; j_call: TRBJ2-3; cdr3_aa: CASSLGLVGQGRPDTQYF; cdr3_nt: TGTGCCAGCAGCCTAGGTCTAGTGGGCCAGGGGAGGCCAGATACGCAGTATTTT
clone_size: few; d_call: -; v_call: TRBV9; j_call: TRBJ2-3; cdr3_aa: CASSPRGGGATDTQYF; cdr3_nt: TGTGCCAGCAGCCCCCGAGGAGGGGGCGCCACAGATACGCAGTATTTT
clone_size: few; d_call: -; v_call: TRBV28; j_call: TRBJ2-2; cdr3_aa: CASSFRPGNTGELFF; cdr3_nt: TGTGCCAGCAGTTTTCGCCCCGGCAACACCGGGGAGCTGTTTTTT
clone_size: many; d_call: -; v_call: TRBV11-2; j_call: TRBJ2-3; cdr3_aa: CASSLGWTATDTQYF; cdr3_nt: TGTGCCAGCAGCTTAGGGTGGACGGCCACAGATACGCAGTATTTT
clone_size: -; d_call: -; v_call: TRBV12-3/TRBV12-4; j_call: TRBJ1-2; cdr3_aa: CASSFLGGANYGYTF; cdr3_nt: TGTGCCAGCAGTTTCCTGGGGGGGGCTAACTATGGCTACACCTTC
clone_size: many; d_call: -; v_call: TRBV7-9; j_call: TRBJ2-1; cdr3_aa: CASSPLTGIDEQFF; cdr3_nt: TGTGCCAGCAGCCCACTAACAGGGATCGATGAGCAGTTCTTC
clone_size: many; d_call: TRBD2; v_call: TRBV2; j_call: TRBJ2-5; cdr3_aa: CASSVPSGRKETQYF; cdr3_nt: TGTGCCAGCAGTGTCCCTAGCGGGAGAAAAGAGACCCAGTACTTC
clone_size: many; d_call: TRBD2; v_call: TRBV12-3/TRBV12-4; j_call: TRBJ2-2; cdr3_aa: CASQQASGFGELFF; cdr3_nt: TGTGCCAGCCAGCAGGCTAGCGGATTCGGGGAGCTGTTTTTT
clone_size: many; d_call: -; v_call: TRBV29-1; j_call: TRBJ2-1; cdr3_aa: CSVRLAVSYNEQFF; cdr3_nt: TGCAGCGTTCGCCTAGCCGTCTCCTACAATGAGCAGTTCTTC
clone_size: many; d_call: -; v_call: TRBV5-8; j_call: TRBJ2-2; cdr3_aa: CASSLGQSTGELFF; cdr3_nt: TGTGCCAGCAGCTTGGGACAGTCGACCGGGGAGCTGTTTTTT
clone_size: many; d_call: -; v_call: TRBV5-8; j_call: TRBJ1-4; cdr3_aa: CASRQSNEKLFF; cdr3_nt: TGTGCCAGCAGACAGTCTAATGAAAAACTGTTTTTT
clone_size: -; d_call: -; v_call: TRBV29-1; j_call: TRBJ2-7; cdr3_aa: CSSRETYEQYF; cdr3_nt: TGCAGCTCGAGGGAAACCTACGAGCAGTACTTC
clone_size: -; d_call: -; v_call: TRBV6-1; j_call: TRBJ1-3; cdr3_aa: CASSEAIAGVGGTRGNTIYF; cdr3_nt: TGTGCCAGCAGTGAAGCGATTGCAGGGGTTGGGGGGACCCGTGGAAACACCATATATTTT
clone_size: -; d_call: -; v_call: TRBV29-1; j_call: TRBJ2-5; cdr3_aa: CSLWGAGETQYF; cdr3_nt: TGCAGTTTGTGGGGGGCAGGGGAGACCCAGTACTTC
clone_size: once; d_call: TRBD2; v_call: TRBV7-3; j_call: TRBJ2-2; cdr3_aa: CASSSTSGRAGELFF; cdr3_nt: TGTGCCAGCAGCTCTACTAGCGGGAGGGCCGGGGAGCTGTTTTTT
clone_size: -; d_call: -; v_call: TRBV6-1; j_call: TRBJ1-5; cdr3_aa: CASSEYWGTSNQPQHF; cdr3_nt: TGTGCCAGCAGTGAATATTGGGGGACGAGCAATCAGCCCCAGCATTTT
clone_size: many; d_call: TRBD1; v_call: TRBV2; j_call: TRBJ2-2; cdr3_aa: CASMRQGMGGELFF; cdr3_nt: TGTGCCAGCATGAGACAGGGGATGGGCGGGGAGCTGTTTTTT
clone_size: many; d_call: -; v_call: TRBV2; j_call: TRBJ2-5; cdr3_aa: CAGLGGRDQETQYF; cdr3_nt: TGTGCGGGGCTCGGGGGCCGTGACCAAGAGACCCAGTACTTC
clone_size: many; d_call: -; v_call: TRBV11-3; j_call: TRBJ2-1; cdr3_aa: CASSLGQTYNEQFF; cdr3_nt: TGTGCCAGCAGCTTAGGACAGACCTACAATGAGCAGTTCTTC
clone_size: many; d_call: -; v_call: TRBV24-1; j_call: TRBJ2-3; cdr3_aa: CATSDTTAGTDTQYF; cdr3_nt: TGTGCCACCAGTGATACGACCGCCGGCACAGATACGCAGTATTTT
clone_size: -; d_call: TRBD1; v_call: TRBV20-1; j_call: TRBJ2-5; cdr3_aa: CSARPPTGGIGTQYF; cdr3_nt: TGCAGTGCTAGACCTCCGACAGGGGGGATAGGGACCCAGTACTTC
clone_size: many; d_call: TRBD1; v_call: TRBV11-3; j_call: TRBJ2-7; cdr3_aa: CASSLDPGGAYEQYF; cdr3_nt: TGTGCCAGCAGCTTAGATCCAGGGGGCGCTTACGAGCAGTACTTC